This T cell receptor beta chain came from a study of shared clonotypes between healthy human individuals. Whole-study context: Contributing individuals were a couple of females and three males aged 18 to 49. Overall study findings and caveats: Generation probabilities of non-shared clonotypes were lower (relative to those shared by all four donors).

Participating donors were healthy, HIV-negative adults free of recent acute infections or vaccinations. The CDR3 runs to 13 residues. The V end lost 3 bases, the J end lost 9 bases, and 14 bases lay between the germline ends. Germline lookup yields CDR1 MDHEN and CDR2 SYDVKM. About this clone: Its antigen remains unknown.

Using immunoSEQ multiplex PCR, the repertoire was profiled, and TCRdb retains in-frame clones only, with some absent. The sample comprises about 1 million clones, around four fifths of which are singletons, and roughly 1.4% rests with the top ten. The chain recombines TRBV28 with TRBJ2-5, with D possibly TRBD2 on 5 matching bases. The sequence was obtained from a man between 18 and 35 years old in good health. The sample consisted of memory CD4+ T cells sorted from blood. Regarding subset: CD45RA-negative fraction. CDR3 sequence: CASSFGGFGAQYF. CDR3 DNA sequence: TGTGCCAGCAGTTTCGGAGGTTTCGGGGCCCAGTACTTC.